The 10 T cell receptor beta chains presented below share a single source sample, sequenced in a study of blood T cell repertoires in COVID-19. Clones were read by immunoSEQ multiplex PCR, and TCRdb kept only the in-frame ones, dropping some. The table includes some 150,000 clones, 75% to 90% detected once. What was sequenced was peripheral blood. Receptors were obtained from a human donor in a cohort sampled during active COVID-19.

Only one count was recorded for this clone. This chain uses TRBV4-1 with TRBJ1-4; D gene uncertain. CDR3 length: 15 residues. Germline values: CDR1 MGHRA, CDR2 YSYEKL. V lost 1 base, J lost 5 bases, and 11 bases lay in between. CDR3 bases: TGCGCCAGCAGCCAAGGGTCCACAATAAATGAAAAACTGTTTTTT. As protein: CASSQGSTINEKLFF.

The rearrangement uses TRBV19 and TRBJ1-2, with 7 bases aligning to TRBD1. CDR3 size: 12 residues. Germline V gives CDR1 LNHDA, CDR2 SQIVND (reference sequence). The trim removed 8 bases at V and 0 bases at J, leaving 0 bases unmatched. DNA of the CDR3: TGTGCCAGTGGGACAGCTAACTATGGCTACACCTTC. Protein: CASGTANYGYTF. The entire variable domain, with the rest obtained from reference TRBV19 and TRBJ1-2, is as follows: DGGITQSPKYLFRKEGQNVTLSCEQNLNHDAMYWYRQDPGQGLRLIYYSQIVNDFQKGDIAEGYSVSREKKESFPLTVTSAQKNPTAFYLCASGTANYGYTFGSGTRLTVV.

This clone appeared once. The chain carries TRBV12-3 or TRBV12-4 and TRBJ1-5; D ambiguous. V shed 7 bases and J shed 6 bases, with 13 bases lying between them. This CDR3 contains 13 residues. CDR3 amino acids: CASTPTSLQPQHF. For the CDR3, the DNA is TGTGCCAGCACCCCCACAAGTCTTCAGCCCCAGCATTTT.

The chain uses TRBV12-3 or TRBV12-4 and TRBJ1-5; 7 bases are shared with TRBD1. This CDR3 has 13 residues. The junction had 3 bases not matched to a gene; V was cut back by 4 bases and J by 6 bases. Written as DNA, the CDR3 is TGTGCCAGCAGTTCGACAGGGACTCAGCCCCAGCATTTT. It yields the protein CASSSTGTQPQHF.

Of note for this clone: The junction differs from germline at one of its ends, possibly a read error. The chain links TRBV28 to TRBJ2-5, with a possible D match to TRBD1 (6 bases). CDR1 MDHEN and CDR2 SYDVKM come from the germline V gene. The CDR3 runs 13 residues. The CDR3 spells CASSPPTSRGPHF. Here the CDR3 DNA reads TGTGCCAGCAGTCCCCCCACGAGCAGGGGTCCTCACTTC.

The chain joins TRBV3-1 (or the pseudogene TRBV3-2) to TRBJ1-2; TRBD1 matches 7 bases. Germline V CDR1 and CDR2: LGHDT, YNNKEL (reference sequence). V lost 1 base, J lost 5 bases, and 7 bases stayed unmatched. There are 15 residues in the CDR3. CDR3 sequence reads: CASSQGLTGSYGYTF. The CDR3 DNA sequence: TGTGCCAGCAGCCAAGGGTTGACAGGGAGTTATGGCTACACCTTC.

The CDR3 bases are TGCGCCAGCAGTGAAAGGAGCGGGGGACCCTACGAGCAGTACTTC. Translating gives CASSERSGGPYEQYF. The chain is built from TRBV10-2 and TRBJ2-7; 8 bases align to TRBD2. CDR3 length: 15 residues. The V gene end was trimmed by 3 bases and the J gene end by 2 bases; junction bases not matched to a gene: 6. Germline V gene sequence: CDR1 WSHSY, CDR2 SAAADI.

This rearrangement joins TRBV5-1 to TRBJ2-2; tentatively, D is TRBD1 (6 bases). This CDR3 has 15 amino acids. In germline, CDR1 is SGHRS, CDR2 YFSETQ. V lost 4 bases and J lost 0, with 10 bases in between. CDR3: CASSLGASNTGELFF. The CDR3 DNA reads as TGCGCCAGCAGCCTGGGGGCTTCGAACACCGGGGAGCTGTTTTTT. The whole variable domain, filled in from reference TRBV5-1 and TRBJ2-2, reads KAGVTQTPRYLIKTRGQQVTLSCSPISGHRSVSWYQQTPGQGLQFLFEYFSETQRNKGNFPGRFSGRQFSNSRSEMNVSTLELGDSALYLCASSLGASNTGELFFGEGSRLTVL.

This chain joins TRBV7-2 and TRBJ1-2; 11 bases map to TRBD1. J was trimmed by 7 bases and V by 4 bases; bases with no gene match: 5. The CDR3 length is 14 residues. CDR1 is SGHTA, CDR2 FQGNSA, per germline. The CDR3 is CASSSGQGVFGYTF. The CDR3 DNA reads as TGTGCCAGCAGCTCGGGACAGGGGGTTTTTGGCTACACCTTC.

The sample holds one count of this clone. CDR3 in DNA: TGTGCCAGCAGTATAGCGGGACACTACAATGAGCAGTTCTTC. Residues: CASSIAGHYNEQFF. The chain carries TRBV6-2 or TRBV6-3 and TRBJ2-1; 8 bases match TRBD2. There are 14 residues in the CDR3. Germline V gene sequence: CDR1 MNHEY, CDR2 SVGEGT. V shed 5 bases and J 3 bases; nucleotides not matched to a gene: 3.